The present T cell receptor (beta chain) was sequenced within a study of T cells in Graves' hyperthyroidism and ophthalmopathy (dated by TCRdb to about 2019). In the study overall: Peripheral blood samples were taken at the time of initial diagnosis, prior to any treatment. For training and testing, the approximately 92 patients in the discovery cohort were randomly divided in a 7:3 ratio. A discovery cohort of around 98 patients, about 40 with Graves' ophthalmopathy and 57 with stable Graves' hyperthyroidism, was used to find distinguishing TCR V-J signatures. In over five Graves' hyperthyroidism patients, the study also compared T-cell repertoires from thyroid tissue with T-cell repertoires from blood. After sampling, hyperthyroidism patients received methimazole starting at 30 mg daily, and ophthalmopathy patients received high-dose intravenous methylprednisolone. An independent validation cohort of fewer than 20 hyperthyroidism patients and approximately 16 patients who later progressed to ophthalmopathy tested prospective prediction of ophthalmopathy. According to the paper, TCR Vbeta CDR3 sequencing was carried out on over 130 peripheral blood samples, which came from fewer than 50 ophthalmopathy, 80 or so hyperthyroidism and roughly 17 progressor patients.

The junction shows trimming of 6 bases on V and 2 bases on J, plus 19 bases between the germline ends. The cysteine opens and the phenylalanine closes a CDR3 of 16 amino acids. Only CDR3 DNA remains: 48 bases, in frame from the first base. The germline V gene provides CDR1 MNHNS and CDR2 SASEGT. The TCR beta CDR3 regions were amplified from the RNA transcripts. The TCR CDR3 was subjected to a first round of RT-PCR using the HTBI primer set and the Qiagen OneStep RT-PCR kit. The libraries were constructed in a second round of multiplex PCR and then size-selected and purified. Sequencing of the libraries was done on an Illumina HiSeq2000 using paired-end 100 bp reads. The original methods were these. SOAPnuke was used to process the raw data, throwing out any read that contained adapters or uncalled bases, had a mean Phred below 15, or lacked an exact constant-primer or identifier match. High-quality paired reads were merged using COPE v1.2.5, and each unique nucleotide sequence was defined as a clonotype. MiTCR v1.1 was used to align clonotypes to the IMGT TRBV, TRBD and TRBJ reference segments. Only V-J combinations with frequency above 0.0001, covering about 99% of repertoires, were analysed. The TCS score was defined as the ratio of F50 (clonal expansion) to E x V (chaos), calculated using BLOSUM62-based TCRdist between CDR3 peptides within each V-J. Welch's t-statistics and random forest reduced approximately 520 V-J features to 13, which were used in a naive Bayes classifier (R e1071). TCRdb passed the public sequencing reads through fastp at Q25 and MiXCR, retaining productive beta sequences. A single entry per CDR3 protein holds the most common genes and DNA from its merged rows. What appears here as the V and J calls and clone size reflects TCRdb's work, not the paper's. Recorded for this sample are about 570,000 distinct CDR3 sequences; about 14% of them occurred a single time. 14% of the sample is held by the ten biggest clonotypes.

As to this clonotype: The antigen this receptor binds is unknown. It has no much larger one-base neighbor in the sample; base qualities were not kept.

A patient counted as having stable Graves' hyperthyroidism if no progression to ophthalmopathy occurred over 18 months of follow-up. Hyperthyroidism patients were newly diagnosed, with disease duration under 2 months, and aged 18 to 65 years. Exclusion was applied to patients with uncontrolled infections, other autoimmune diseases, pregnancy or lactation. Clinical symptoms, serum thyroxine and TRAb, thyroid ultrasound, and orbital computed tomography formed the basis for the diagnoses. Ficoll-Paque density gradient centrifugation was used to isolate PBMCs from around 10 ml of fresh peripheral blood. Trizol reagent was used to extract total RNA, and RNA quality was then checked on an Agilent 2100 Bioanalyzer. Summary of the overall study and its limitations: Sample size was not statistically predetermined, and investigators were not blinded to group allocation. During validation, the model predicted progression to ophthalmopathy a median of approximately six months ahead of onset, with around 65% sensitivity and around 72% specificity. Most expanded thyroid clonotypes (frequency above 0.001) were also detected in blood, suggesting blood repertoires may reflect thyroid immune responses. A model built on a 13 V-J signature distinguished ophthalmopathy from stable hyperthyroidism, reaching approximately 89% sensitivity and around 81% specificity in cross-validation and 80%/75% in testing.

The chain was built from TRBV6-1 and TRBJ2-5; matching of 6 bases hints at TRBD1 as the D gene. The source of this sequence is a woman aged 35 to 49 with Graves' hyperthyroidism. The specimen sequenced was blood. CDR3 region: CASSSSRDTLQETQYF. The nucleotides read TGTGCCAGCAGCTCATCCCGGGACACATTGCAAGAGACCCAGTACTTC.